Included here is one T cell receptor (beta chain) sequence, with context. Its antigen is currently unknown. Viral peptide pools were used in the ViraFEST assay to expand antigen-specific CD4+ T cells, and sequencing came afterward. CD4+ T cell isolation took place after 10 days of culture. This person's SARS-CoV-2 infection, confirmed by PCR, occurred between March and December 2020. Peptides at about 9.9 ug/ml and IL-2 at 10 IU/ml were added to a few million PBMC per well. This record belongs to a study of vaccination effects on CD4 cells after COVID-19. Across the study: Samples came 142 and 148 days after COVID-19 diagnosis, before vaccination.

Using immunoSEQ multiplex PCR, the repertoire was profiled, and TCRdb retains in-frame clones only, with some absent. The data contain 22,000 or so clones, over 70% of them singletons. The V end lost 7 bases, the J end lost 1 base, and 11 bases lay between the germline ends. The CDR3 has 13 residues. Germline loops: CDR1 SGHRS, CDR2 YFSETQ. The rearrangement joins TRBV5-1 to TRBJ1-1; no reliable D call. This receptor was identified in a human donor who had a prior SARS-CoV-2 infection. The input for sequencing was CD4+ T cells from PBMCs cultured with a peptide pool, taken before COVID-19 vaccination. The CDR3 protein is CASSAQTNTEAFF. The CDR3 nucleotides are TGCGCCAGCTCAGCACAGACGAACACTGAAGCTTTCTTT.